The entry that follows covers one T cell receptor beta chain sequence. The CDR3 covers 15 residues. Trimming left V 6 bases short and J 6 bases short, with 19 bases between. Looked up from germline, CDR1 is MNHEY and CDR2 is SMNVEV (reference sequence). This sample stems from a study of blood T cells in healthy people across ages. A second about 7 to 12 cycle PCR used barcoded and J-beta primers. Each cDNA was tagged by a template-switch adaptor containing 12 random nucleotides. TCRdb reprocessed the 5' RACE reads with MiXCR, giving one entry per CDR3 protein. The sample has about 1,000,000 distinct CDR3 sequences, less than 50% seen once; the top ten hold around 18%.

The chain couples TRBV27 to TRBJ2-3; possible D gene TRBD2, 6 bases. This receptor was taken from a woman in her fifties or sixties in good health. Material: blood. The CDR3 region has the DNA TGTGCCAGCAGGAAGATCGGGACTCTCGGTGATACGCAGTATTTT. Translated: CASRKIGTLGDTQYF.